A single sample is the source of the 17 T cell receptor beta chains below, sequenced in a study of Tregs in tolerant kidney transplant recipients. Method: immunoSEQ multiplex PCR; TCRdb's copy keeps in-frame clones and lacks some. The sample contains about 94,000 clones, 90% to 95% of which appear only once. Material: CD4+ T cells from blood, obtained before the transplant. These receptors came from a human donor who received a combined kidney and bone marrow transplant.

The chain recombines TRBV19 with TRBJ2-3; 8 bases match TRBD2. V lost 5 bases, J lost 2 bases, and 6 bases stayed unmatched. Germline V gene sequence: CDR1 LNHDA, CDR2 SQIVND (reference sequence). The CDR3 is 15 residues long. The CDR3 loop is CASSASGGFTDTQYF. The CDR3 region has the DNA TGTGCCAGTAGTGCGAGCGGGGGATTCACAGATACGCAGTATTTT.

The genes are TRBV7-7 and TRBJ1-1; no definite D call. Trimming took 2 bases from V and 0 from J, leaving 4 bases between them. Germline CDR1 reads SSHAT; CDR2 reads FNYEAQ (reference sequence). The CDR3 runs 13 residues. The CDR3 DNA reads TGTGCCAGCAGCTTATCAATGAACACTGAAGCTTTCTTT. Amino acids: CASSLSMNTEAFF.

The rearrangement links TRBV9 to TRBJ2-2; possibly TRBD1 for D (6 bases). CDR1 and CDR2 (germline): SGDLS, YYNGEE. There are 14 residues in the CDR3. Between the trimmed V and J ends, which lost 3 bases and 7 bases, there was a span of 13 bases. CDR3: CASSGQGYSGELFF. The CDR3 nucleotides read TGTGCCAGCAGCGGGCAGGGGTATAGCGGGGAGCTGTTTTTT.

This chain uses TRBV18 with TRBJ2-2; the match to TRBD1 covers 7 bases. The germline V gene encodes CDR1 KGHSH and CDR2 LQKENI. V gave up 3 bases and J gave up 1 base; unmatched junction bases: 2. This CDR3 spans 15 amino acids. CDR3 sequence: CASSPRGLNTGELFF. The CDR3 region has the DNA TGTGCCAGCTCACCTAGGGGGCTGAACACCGGGGAGCTGTTTTTT.

CDR3 sequence reads: CASRPDGVPSYEQYF. In DNA, the CDR3 is TGTGCCAGCAGGCCCGACGGGGTCCCCTCCTACGAGCAGTACTTC. The chain couples TRBV6-5 to TRBJ2-7, with D perhaps TRBD2 (5 bases). CDR3 size: 15 residues. Germline CDR1 and CDR2: MNHEY and SVGAGI. Trimming shortened V by 6 bases and J by 0 bases, and 15 bases separated the two germline ends.

The J gene is TRBJ1-1, the V gene TRBV19, with TRBD1 identical over 10 bases. J gave up 3 bases and V 5 bases, and 6 bases lay outside the gene matches. CDR1 and CDR2 (germline): LNHDA, SQIVND (reference sequence). The CDR3 has 15 residues. The CDR3 sequence is CASSFKDRGDTEAFF. The CDR3 DNA reads TGTGCCAGTAGTTTTAAGGACAGGGGGGACACTGAAGCTTTCTTT.

CDR3 DNA: TGTGCCAGTAGTCCGCCGGGAGGGAACAATGAGCAGTTCTTC. Protein: CASSPPGGNNEQFF. This chain uses TRBV19 with TRBJ2-1, with TRBD2 identical over 8 bases. The CDR3 is made up of 14 amino acids. The trim removed 5 bases at V and 5 bases at J, leaving 5 bases unmatched. CDR1 LNHDA and CDR2 SQIVND come from the germline V gene (reference sequence).

This chain links TRBV18 with TRBJ1-2; the D is unclear. CDR3 length equals 13 residues. CDR1 is KGHSH, CDR2 LQKENI, per germline. Trimming pared 3 bases from V and 0 bases from J, leaving 5 bases between. CDR3 bases: TGTGCCAGCTCACCGGGCACTAACTATGGCTACACCTTC. Its translation is CASSPGTNYGYTF.

This clone was picked up one time. The chain joins TRBV2 to TRBJ2-5, with a weak D call TRBD2 (7 bases). Trimming pared 5 bases from V and 5 bases from J, leaving 21 bases between. Germline loops: CDR1 SNHLY, CDR2 FYNNEI. The CDR3 sequence is 16 residues long. This CDR3 is CASSPHGGPLGETQYF. DNA for the CDR3: TGTGCCAGCAGTCCCCACGGGGGGCCCTTGGGGGAGACCCAGTACTTC. The full variable domain, completed using reference TRBV2 and TRBJ2-5, is EPEVTQTPSHQVTQMGQEVILRCVPISNHLYFYWYRQILGQKVEFLVSFYNNEISEKSEIFDDQFSVERPDGSNFTLKIRSTKLEDSAMYFCASSPHGGPLGETQYFGPGTRLLVL.

The gene calls are TRBV2 and TRBJ2-5; the D gene is possibly TRBD1 (6 bases). Trimming took 3 bases from V and 2 from J, leaving 16 bases between them. There are 16 residues in the CDR3. In germline, CDR1 is SNHLY, CDR2 FYNNEI. The DNA for the CDR3 is TGTGCCAGCAGTGATGGCAAAGGGACACATCAAGAGACCCAGTACTTC. This sequence encodes CASSDGKGTHQETQYF.

V and J are TRBV9 and TRBJ1-3; 8 bases agree with TRBD1. The V gene's germline CDR1 is SGDLS and CDR2 YYNGEE. The trim removed 2 bases at V and 7 bases at J, leaving 14 bases unmatched. This CDR3 has 17 amino acids. The CDR3 DNA follows: TGTGCCAGCAGCGTGATGACAGGGGCTCCTAAAGGGAACACCATATATTTT. Its translation is CASSVMTGAPKGNTIYF. Using reference TRBV9 and TRBJ1-3 for the parts outside the CDR3, the full variable domain is DSGVTQTPKHLITATGQRVTLRCSPRSGDLSVYWYQQSLDQGLQFLIQYYNGEERAKGNILERFSAQQFPDLHSELNLSSLELGDSALYFCASSVMTGAPKGNTIYFGEGSWLTVV.

This rearrangement joins TRBV7-9 to TRBJ1-1, with TRBD1 as a possible D gene (6 bases). CDR3 length: 15 residues. The V gene lost 2 bases and the J gene lost 4 bases, with 14 bases spanning the gap. Germline V gene sequence: CDR1 SEHNR, CDR2 FQNEAQ (reference sequence). CDR3 sequence reads: CASSLSGGAGTEAFF. The DNA for the CDR3 is TGTGCCAGCAGCTTATCCGGGGGGGCCGGCACTGAAGCTTTCTTT.

The chain combines TRBV7-2 with TRBJ2-1; D ambiguous. Germline values: CDR1 SGHTA, CDR2 FQGNSA. Trimming stripped 7 bases from V and 0 bases from J, with 10 bases between. This CDR3 has 14 residues. CDR3 residues: CASKNPSSYNEQFF. The CDR3, as DNA: TGTGCCAGCAAAAATCCGAGCTCCTACAATGAGCAGTTCTTC.

The V and J genes are TRBV30 and TRBJ1-5; 9 positions agree with TRBD1. The CDR3 has 15 residues. V dropped 0 bases and J dropped 5; count of bases not matched to a gene: 5. Germline CDR1 GTSNPN, CDR2 SVGIG (reference sequence). The CDR3: CAWSVGGTGHQPQHF. The CDR3, as DNA: TGTGCCTGGAGTGTAGGCGGGACAGGGCATCAGCCCCAGCATTTT.

The genes are TRBV15 and TRBJ2-7; a weak D match, TRBD1 (6 bases). CDR1 is LNHNV, CDR2 YYDKDF, per germline (reference sequence). V was pared by 0 bases and J by 1 base, with 19 bases between. This CDR3 comprises 18 residues. CDR3 DNA sequence: TGTGCCACCAGCAGAGATCAGGGGCAGGCGATCCTTTCCTACGAGCAGTACTTC. Translating gives CATSRDQGQAILSYEQYF.

The chain recombines TRBV15 with TRBJ2-1; 11 nucleotides line up with TRBD2. This CDR3 comprises 15 residues. The V segment lost 3 bases and the J segment 5 bases; nucleotides outside the gene matches: 3. CDR1 is LNHNV and CDR2 is YYDKDF in the germline V gene (reference sequence). The CDR3 loop reads CATSRTSGINNEQFF. CDR3 bases: TGTGCCACCAGCAGGACTAGCGGGATAAACAATGAGCAGTTCTTC.

The genes are TRBV7-2 and TRBJ2-1, with D possibly being TRBD2 (7 bases). Trimming took 10 bases from V and 10 from J, leaving 17 bases between them. Germline V lookup: CDR1 SGHTA, CDR2 FQGNSA. The CDR3 is 12 amino acids. The CDR3 DNA reads as TGTGCCATCTCGCGGGGGCCTGGGGAGCAGTTCTTC. Amino acid sequence: CAISRGPGEQFF.